Below are 21 T cell receptor beta chains sequenced from a single sample in a study of blood T cell repertoires in COVID-19. Data came from immunoSEQ multiplex PCR; TCRdb stores just in-frame clones and leaves some out. This table holds roughly 38,000 clones, roughly 80% found once. The sample taken for sequencing was peripheral blood. All receptors come from an older man with active or convalescent COVID-19.

The rearrangement joins TRBV7-6 to TRBJ2-2; 15 positions agree with TRBD2. Germline trimming cut 4 bases from V and 6 bases from J; bases unmatched to any gene: 9. Looked up from germline, CDR1 is SGHVS and CDR2 is FNYEAQ. CDR3 length: 18 residues. In nucleotides, the CDR3 is TGTGCCAGCAGCTCACCGAGGACTAGCGGGGGGGTGGCCGGGGAGCTGTTTTTT. Translating gives CASSSPRTSGGVAGELFF.

The chain employs TRBV29-1 and TRBJ2-7; the match to TRBD1 covers 7 bases. The ends lost 7 bases at V and 5 bases at J; junction bases unmatched: 11. The CDR3 consists of 13 residues. CDR1 SQVTM and CDR2 ANQGSEA come from the germline V gene. CDR3 protein: CSANNRGLDEQYF. CDR3 DNA: TGCAGCGCCAATAACAGGGGTTTGGACGAGCAGTACTTC.

V gene TRBV5-1 combines with J gene TRBJ2-5; 7 nucleotides match TRBD1. Germline V gene data show CDR1 as SGHRS and CDR2 as YFSETQ. CDR3 size: 14 residues. V was pared by 4 bases and J by 2 bases, with 5 bases of the junction left unmatched. The CDR3 is CASSIPRGQETQYF. The CDR3 nucleotides are TGCGCCAGCAGCATCCCCAGGGGGCAAGAGACCCAGTACTTC.

The chain recombines TRBV5-6 with TRBJ2-3; 11 nucleotides align to TRBD2. J gave up 6 bases and V 4 bases, and 7 bases lay outside the gene matches. Germline assignment: CDR1 SGHDT and CDR2 YYEEEE. There are 15 residues in the CDR3. Here the CDR3 DNA reads TGTGCCAGCAGCGCTACTAGCGGGGGACCCGATACGCAGTATTTT. Amino acid sequence: CASSATSGGPDTQYF.

The rearrangement links TRBV7-8 to TRBJ2-6, with 7 bases matching TRBD1. CDR1 and CDR2 from the germline V gene are SGHVS and FQNEAQ. The CDR3 is made up of 15 amino acids. V was pared by 5 bases and J by 0 bases, with 1 base of the junction left unmatched. The CDR3 spells CASSPGGSGANVLTF. CDR3 nucleotides: TGTGCCAGCAGCCCAGGGGGCTCTGGGGCCAACGTCCTGACTTTC.

The rearrangement uses TRBV7-8 and TRBJ1-5; 10 positions match TRBD1. J was trimmed by 3 bases and V by 5 bases; bases with no gene match: 7. There are 16 residues in the CDR3. In germline, CDR1 is SGHVS, CDR2 FQNEAQ. The CDR3 DNA follows: TGTGCCAGCAGCGGGACAGGGGCTCTCAACAATCAGCCCCAGCATTTT. Its protein product is CASSGTGALNNQPQHF.

This clone was observed once. The genes are TRBV20-1 and TRBJ2-7; D not certain. V lost 0 bases to trimming and J lost 5 bases, with 5 bases between them. CDR3 length: 11 amino acids. Per germline, CDR1 DFQATT and CDR2 SNEGSKA (reference sequence). Here the CDR3 DNA reads TGCAGTGCTAGAGATGTCGACGAGCAGTACTTC. Translation gives CSARDVDEQYF.

The CDR3 coding sequence is TGTGCCACTTCTGGCGGGAGTATTGCAGATACGCAGTATTTT. This translates into CATSGGSIADTQYF. The chain carries TRBV15 and TRBJ2-3; 7 bases are shared with TRBD2. The CDR3 is 14 residues long. Germline CDR1 and CDR2: LNHNV and YYDKDF (reference sequence). V was pared by 9 bases and J by 4 bases, with 10 bases of the junction left unmatched.

The J gene is TRBJ2-2, the V gene TRBV6-5; possibly TRBD2 for D (6 bases). The CDR3 is 14 residues long. From germline, CDR1 is MNHEY and CDR2 SVGAGI. V was shortened by 7 bases and J by 5 bases, with 14 bases between the two germline ends. The CDR3 bases are TGTGCCAGCAAGGGAGGCTCGGGAACCGGGGAGCTGTTTTTT. It specifies CASKGGSGTGELFF.

The chain links TRBV4-1 to TRBJ2-1; TRBD1 matches at 8 bases. Germline CDR1 and CDR2: MGHRA and YSYEKL. CDR3 length: 15 amino acids. J lost 2 bases, V lost 7 bases, and 7 bases had no gene match. The chain's CDR3 is CASNDQGAPYNEQFF. The CDR3 DNA follows: TGCGCCAGCAACGATCAGGGGGCCCCCTACAATGAGCAGTTCTTC.

This rearrangement joins TRBV7-3 to TRBJ2-2; D may be TRBD2 (7 bases). The germline V and J ends were trimmed by 7 bases and 4 bases, with 16 bases remaining between them. Germline CDR1 reads SGHTA; CDR2 reads FQGTGA. CDR3 length: 15 residues. CDR3 loop: CASTPGGAVTGELFF. CDR3 coding DNA: TGTGCCAGCACCCCTGGGGGGGCCGTCACCGGGGAGCTGTTTTTT.

The chain links TRBV5-1 to TRBJ1-2; 8 nucleotides align to TRBD1. The germline V gene encodes CDR1 SGHRS and CDR2 YFSETQ. This CDR3 is 15 amino acids long. The junction had 7 bases not matched to a gene; V was cut back by 4 bases and J by 2 bases. The CDR3 DNA follows: TGCGCCAGCAGCCTGGGACAGGCGGAGAACTATGGCTACACCTTC. It translates to CASSLGQAENYGYTF.

This chain joins TRBV6-2 or TRBV6-3 and TRBJ2-7; a weak D match, TRBD1 (6 bases). The V gene lost 5 bases and the J gene lost 3 bases, with 17 bases spanning the gap. Germline V gene lookup returns CDR1 MNHEY and CDR2 SVGEGT. The CDR3 has 15 residues. This chain's CDR3 is CASSDEDRVGYEQYF. CDR3 in DNA: TGTGCCAGCAGTGATGAGGACAGAGTGGGCTACGAGCAGTACTTC.

This sequence joins TRBV4-2 and TRBJ1-4; 8 bases fit TRBD1. J was trimmed by 8 bases and V by 8 bases; bases with no gene match: 13. In germline, CDR1 is LGHNA, CDR2 YNFKEQ. This CDR3 comprises 15 residues. The CDR3 DNA is TGTGCCAGCGCTGGTCACGGCCAGGGGGCAGAAAAACTGTTTTTT. Its protein product is CASAGHGQGAEKLFF.

The chain combines TRBV11-3 with TRBJ1-1; D is ambiguous. From germline, CDR1 is SGHNT and CDR2 YENEEA. The CDR3 runs 14 residues. Trimming cost V 5 bases and J 1 base, with 11 bases left between them. CDR3 loop: CASSRAGTNTEAFF. The CDR3, as DNA: TGTGCCAGCAGCCGCGCGGGTACGAACACTGAAGCTTTCTTT.

V is TRBV18 and J is TRBJ2-1; D is perhaps TRBD1 (5 bases). The CDR3 has 15 amino acids. CDR1 KGHSH and CDR2 LQKENI come from the germline V gene. V gave up 3 bases and J gave up 6 bases, with 15 bases separating them. The CDR3 protein is CASSPFGAAPNEQFF. DNA of the CDR3: TGTGCCAGCTCACCTTTTGGGGCTGCCCCCAATGAGCAGTTCTTC. Full variable domain (remainder filled in from reference TRBV18 and TRBJ2-1): NAGVMQNPRHLVRRRGQEARLRCSPMKGHSHVYWYRQLPEEGLKFMVYLQKENIIDESGMPKERFSAEFPKEGPSILRIQQVVRGDSAAYFCASSPFGAAPNEQFFGPGTRLTVL.

A single count supports this clone. The chain employs TRBV29-1 and TRBJ2-7, with D possibly matching TRBD2 (8 bases). From germline, CDR1 is SQVTM and CDR2 ANQGSEA. The CDR3 totals 13 residues. Trimming took off 4 bases at V and 4 bases at J, with 14 bases between the two ends. The CDR3 loop reads CSVAGGDSYEQYF. The CDR3 region has the DNA TGCAGCGTTGCCGGGGGGGACAGTTACGAGCAGTACTTC.

V is TRBV6-5 and J is TRBJ1-5, with a possible D match to TRBD1 (5 bases). Germline CDR1 is MNHEY and CDR2 is SVGAGI. V was trimmed by 6 bases and J by 2 bases, leaving 14 bases between them. The CDR3 runs to 15 residues. Written as DNA, the CDR3 is TGTGCCAGCAGAGACGAAACGGGGGGCAATCAGCCCCAGCATTTT. Protein product: CASRDETGGNQPQHF.

This sequence joins TRBV7-3 and TRBJ2-1, with 9 positions matching TRBD1. V shed 5 bases and J 2 bases; nucleotides not matched to a gene: 10. CDR3 size: 17 residues. Germline-derived CDR1 and CDR2 are SGHTA and FQGTGA. The CDR3 loop reads CASSPDITGGAYNEQFF. The CDR3 nucleotides read TGTGCCAGCAGCCCCGACATAACAGGGGGCGCCTACAATGAGCAGTTCTTC.

V and J are TRBV24-1 and TRBJ2-1, with D possibly being TRBD2 (6 bases). Germline V gene data show CDR1 as KGHDR and CDR2 as SFDVKD. The CDR3 totals 16 residues. The ends were cut back, 6 bases at V and 3 bases at J, with 17 bases in the middle. CDR3 sequence (DNA): TGTGCCACCAGTTTGACTAGGACCTCCTTCTACAATGAGCAGTTCTTC. Translation: CATSLTRTSFYNEQFF.

The genes are TRBV19 and TRBJ1-4; TRBD1 agrees at 7 bases. Per germline, CDR1 LNHDA and CDR2 SQIVND (reference sequence). CDR3 size: 14 residues. Losses at the gene ends were 6 bases for V and 7 bases for J; bases not matched to a gene: 8. As DNA, the CDR3 is TGTGCCAGTAGCCAAAAGGGGGCTATTGAAAAACTGTTTTTT. Translation gives CASSQKGAIEKLFF.